This entry describes one T cell receptor beta chain. A few counts support this clone. Its specific antigen is unknown. Per-base qualities were not stored, and no clone one base away is much larger. One collaborating source in Seattle enrolled patients during active infection and followed them longitudinally through the course of disease. Collaborating institutions collected whole blood in K2EDTA tubes following their own protocols. For TCRbeta analysis, collaborators shipped samples in one of three forms: frozen whole blood, isolated PBMCs, or DNA extracted from either of those sample types. The sample originates from a study of blood T cell repertoires in COVID-19 (dated by TCRdb to about 2020). Turning to the overall study: Samples from collaborators originated in the United States, Italy and Spain and spanned both the acute and convalescent phases of COVID-19. The repertoires were released in a freely available public database intended as a resource for research on the immune response to SARS-CoV-2. Subjects who had been exposed to COVID-19, were actively infected with it, or had recovered from it provided the deeply sampled blood TCRbeta repertoires that made up the dataset. The prospective study material was composed of cDNA or gDNA derived from T cells, B-cell-depleted T cells, or PBMCs. The samples were drawn from two sources: the first 160 participants of the ongoing ImmuneRACE study, and 1,200 or so subjects contributed by 6 global collaborators. The sample metadata nearly always contained a de-identified subject ID, COVID-19 status, age in years and sex. Where available, HLA class I and class II types were obtained from metadata supplied by the sample provider rather than from assay-based typing. General conclusions and limits of the study: How much clinical and demographic metadata was included differed by source and by participant, and the metadata was provided uncurated.

TCRbeta CDR3 regions were amplified from genomic DNA by means of the immunoSEQ Assay, a bias-controlled multiplex PCR. The paper's processing steps were these. The number of nucleated cells in each sample was estimated by amplification of reference gene primers within the assay. To quantify the absolute abundance of each unique TCRbeta CDR3 rearrangement, sequence reads were collapsed and filtered. For each sample, productive Simpson clonality was calculated as the square root of Simpson's diversity index across productive rearrangements. In TCRdb, the immuneACCESS table is reduced to in-frame sequences with V and J assigned. These tables do not hold every clone; where another copy was compared, an unresolved V gene accounts for under half, and the others remain unexplained. The DNA gave D and trimming, while V, J and clone size come from that table. For this sample there are about 250,000 clones; roughly 91% appear just once. The ten most abundant clones make up more than 0.8% of the sample.

Sequenced input: peripheral blood. This sequence was found in a man aged 30 to 45 with COVID-19, enrolled during active disease.

CDR3 reads: CSAVYGEQYF. The DNA reads TGCAGTGCTGTCTATGGCGAGCAGTACTTC. The sequence joins TRBV20-1 to TRBJ2-7; no D gene can be assigned with confidence. Taken from the germline V gene (reference sequence), the CDR1 and CDR2 loops are DFQATT and SNEGSKA. V is pared back by 5 bases and J by 6 bases, with 8 bases lying between the germline termini. Counted from cysteine to phenylalanine, this CDR3 has 10 amino acids. Of the read, only the CDR3 DNA is kept; its 30 bases are in frame from base 1.